This T cell receptor (beta chain) was recorded in a study of shared clonotypes between healthy human individuals. Turning to the study itself: Aged 18 to 49, the donors were a couple of women and a few men.

Germline V gives CDR1 SQVTM, CDR2 ANQGSEA. Trimming stripped 6 bases from V and 0 bases from J, with 15 bases between. There are 15 residues in the CDR3. Only CD45RO-negative cells positively selected for CCR7 counted as naive CD8 cells, so terminally differentiated effector memory CD45RA+ cells were excluded. The table came from immunoSEQ multiplex PCR; TCRdb's copy has only in-frame clones and leaves some out. There are about 1.9 million clones in the sample; around 93% occur only once, and about 1.7% lies in the top ten. This clone appeared once. Its antigen is as yet unknown. Study-wide findings and caveats: Expectations were that clonotype sharing among donors would be affected by sequencing depth.

V gene TRBV29-1 combines with J gene TRBJ1-3, with no clear D. What was sequenced was naive CD8+ T cells from PBMCs. The receptor comes from a man aged 18 to 30 in good health. Some clones in this sample may be carry-over from other donors' samples. CDR3 sequence (DNA): TGCAGCGTAGAGGACGGCCGAGACTCTGGAAACACCATATATTTT. It is translated as CSVEDGRDSGNTIYF.